The 22 T cell receptor beta chains below come from one sample, sequenced in a study of blood T cell repertoires in COVID-19. The table came from immunoSEQ multiplex PCR; TCRdb's copy has only in-frame clones and leaves some out. The repertoire holds under 300,000 clones, with roughly four fifths as singletons. Sequenced material: peripheral blood. These receptors were taken from a woman aged 45-65 years who had recovered from COVID-19.

The gene calls are TRBV7-9 and TRBJ1-4, with D perhaps matching TRBD1 (5 bases). Germline-derived CDR1 and CDR2 are SEHNR and FQNEAQ (reference sequence). With 5 bases removed from V and 6 bases from J, the gap between germline ends came to 10 bases. This CDR3 comprises 13 residues. CDR3 sequence: CASSARQHEKLFF. CDR3 DNA: TGTGCCAGCAGCGCTCGACAGCATGAAAAACTGTTTTTT.

The chain employs TRBV6-2 or TRBV6-3 and TRBJ2-7, with 10 bases fitting TRBD2. This CDR3 region has 15 residues. Trimming removed 5 bases from V and 4 bases from J; junction bases left unmatched: 8. Germline V gives CDR1 MNHEY, CDR2 SVGEGT. CDR3 DNA sequence: TGTGCCAGCAGTATGTCAGCGGGGGGGCCTTACGAGCAGTACTTC. As protein: CASSMSAGGPYEQYF.

The CDR3 DNA sequence: TGTGCCAGCAGTTTTAACGCGGGTGAGCAGTACTTC. Its protein is CASSFNAGEQYF. V and J are TRBV27 and TRBJ2-7; tentative D call: TRBD2 (5 bases). The germline V gene has CDR1 MNHEY and CDR2 SMNVEV (reference sequence). The CDR3 contains 12 residues. V gave up 3 bases and J gave up 7 bases, with 10 bases separating them.

The chain is built from TRBV7-8 and TRBJ1-1; TRBD1 aligns across 10 bases. Germline-derived CDR1 and CDR2 are SGHVS and FQNEAQ. Trimming at V came to 3 bases and at J to 8 bases, leaving 9 bases not matched to a gene. The CDR3 extends over 15 amino acids. The CDR3 protein is CASSFGGTGDWEAFF. The CDR3 DNA is TGTGCCAGCAGCTTTGGAGGGACAGGGGATTGGGAAGCTTTCTTT.

This clone was seen just once. The gene calls are TRBV19 and TRBJ2-3; D is ambiguous. Germline CDR1 and CDR2: LNHDA and SQIVND (reference sequence). The ends were cut back, 3 bases at V and 1 base at J, with 20 bases in the middle. This CDR3 comprises 18 residues. CDR3 loop: CASSIFLGHIGGTDTQYF. The DNA for the CDR3 is TGTGCCAGTAGTATTTTTCTGGGCCATATTGGCGGCACAGATACGCAGTATTTT. The variable domain in full, with the rest retrieved from reference TRBV19 and TRBJ2-3, is DGGITQSPKYLFRKEGQNVTLSCEQNLNHDAMYWYRQDPGQGLRLIYYSQIVNDFQKGDIAEGYSVSREKKESFPLTVTSAQKNPTAFYLCASSIFLGHIGGTDTQYFGPGTRLTVL.

The rearrangement links TRBV3-1 (or the pseudogene TRBV3-2) to TRBJ1-1, with TRBD1 as a possible D gene (6 bases). V dropped 0 bases and J dropped 1 base, with 12 bases sitting between them. CDR3 length equals 16 residues. Germline-derived CDR1 and CDR2 are LGHDT and YNNKEL (reference sequence). The CDR3 reads CASSQEWDTENTEAFF. CDR3 coding DNA: TGTGCCAGCAGCCAAGAATGGGACACAGAGAACACTGAAGCTTTCTTT.

The chain joins TRBV29-1 to TRBJ2-5, with TRBD1 matching over 7 bases. The CDR3 length is 14 residues. With 3 bases clipped from V and 0 bases from J, the junction kept 4 bases outside the gene matches. CDR1 and CDR2 from the germline V gene are SQVTM and ANQGSEA. Written as DNA, the CDR3 is TGCAGCGTTGAGCACAGGGGAAACCAAGAGACCCAGTACTTC. Translated, it gives CSVEHRGNQETQYF.

The CDR3 spells CASSRDPTGSYEQYF. DNA for the CDR3: TGTGCCAGCAGCAGAGACCCCACCGGGTCCTACGAGCAGTACTTC. The chain joins TRBV6-6 to TRBJ2-7; no clear D gene. Germline values: CDR1 MNHNY, CDR2 SVGAGI (reference sequence). With 6 bases removed from V and 1 base from J, the gap between germline ends came to 16 bases. The CDR3 runs to 15 residues.

This sequence joins TRBV2 and TRBJ2-5; tentatively, D is TRBD1 (6 bases). The CDR3 has 13 amino acids. Germline assignment: CDR1 SNHLY and CDR2 FYNNEI. V was cut by 4 bases and J by 2 bases, with 8 bases left in between. The CDR3 DNA sequence: TGTGCCAGCAGTGCAAGGGGGCAAGAGACCCAGTACTTC. Its protein is CASSARGQETQYF.

This clone has just one count. The rearrangement joins TRBV27 to TRBJ2-3; 9 bases map to TRBD2. CDR1 is MNHEY, CDR2 SMNVEV, per germline (reference sequence). There are 16 residues in the CDR3. V gave up 0 bases and J gave up 8 bases; unmatched junction bases: 9. The CDR3 reads CASSLSGAGGRSTQYF. CDR3 sequence (DNA): TGTGCCAGCAGTTTATCAGGGGCGGGAGGGCGGTCTACGCAGTATTTT.

The chain combines TRBV5-1 with TRBJ1-2; 10 nucleotides agree with TRBD1. CDR1 SGHRS and CDR2 YFSETQ come from the germline V gene. This CDR3 is 16 amino acids long. With V trimmed by 0 bases and J by 6 bases, 8 bases remained unmatched. The CDR3 nucleotides read TGCGCCAGCAGCTTGGCCATCCAGGGACAGGGGCATGGCTACACCTTC. Translating it yields CASSLAIQGQGHGYTF.

This chain uses TRBV10-1 with TRBJ1-1, with 7 bases fitting TRBD1. The CDR3 is made up of 12 amino acids. The germline V gene has CDR1 WNHNN and CDR2 SYGVQD (reference sequence). J gave up 11 bases and V 0 bases, and 3 bases lay outside the gene matches. The chain's CDR3 is CASSESTGWAFF. DNA for the CDR3: TGCGCCAGCAGTGAGTCGACAGGGTGGGCTTTCTTT.

The chain joins TRBV20-1 to TRBJ1-2; D gene ambiguous. Trimming cost V 3 bases and J 8 bases, with 10 bases left between them. This CDR3 contains 11 residues. Germline V gene sequence: CDR1 DFQATT, CDR2 SNEGSKA (reference sequence). CDR3 nucleotides: TGCAGTGCTAGTACGGGGAACGGCTACACCTTC. Residues: CSASTGNGYTF.

This sequence joins TRBV9 and TRBJ2-7, with 15 bases identical to TRBD2. This CDR3 contains 15 residues. The germline CDR1 and CDR2 sequences are SGDLS and YYNGEE. V lost 3 bases and J lost 3; bases outside the gene matches: 1. The CDR3 sequence is CASSEGLAGGYEQYF. In DNA form, the CDR3 reads TGTGCCAGCAGCGAGGGACTAGCGGGGGGCTACGAGCAGTACTTC.

Here the CDR3 DNA reads TGTGGAGGACAGGGAGAGGGGGGCTACACCTTC. It specifies CGGQGEGGYTF. This chain uses TRBV6-5 with TRBJ1-2; TRBD1 matches at 8 bases. CDR1 is MNHEY and CDR2 is SVGAGI in the germline V gene. The CDR3 sequence is 11 residues long.

CDR3 coding DNA: TGCAGTGCTAGTCCCCAGGGTGCAGGGCCCCAGCATTTT. Its protein is CSASPQGAGPQHF. The J gene is TRBJ1-5, the V gene TRBV20-1; D possibly corresponds to TRBD1 (5 bases). This CDR3 has 13 amino acids. From germline, CDR1 is DFQATT and CDR2 SNEGSKA (reference sequence). Trimming pared 3 bases from V and 9 bases from J, leaving 15 bases between.

The chain employs TRBV6-1 and TRBJ1-2; 8 bases match TRBD1. Germline assignment: CDR1 MNHNS and CDR2 SASEGT. The CDR3 extends over 18 amino acids. The junction had 19 bases not matched to a gene; V was cut back by 5 bases and J by 5 bases. The CDR3 is CASSKEIRQGAERYGYTF. The DNA for the CDR3 is TGTGCCAGCAGTAAAGAGATCCGGCAGGGGGCGGAAAGATATGGCTACACCTTC.

The chain uses TRBV6-2 or TRBV6-3 and TRBJ2-7, with a possible D match to TRBD2 (5 bases). Trimming stripped 3 bases from V and 4 bases from J, with 22 bases between. CDR3 size: 17 residues. The germline CDR1 and CDR2 sequences are MNHEY and SVGEGT. CDR3 region: CASSYDPLLTILYEQYF. The CDR3 coding sequence is TGTGCCAGCAGTTATGATCCCCTTCTGACTATCCTTTACGAGCAGTACTTC.

The chain is built from TRBV7-9 and TRBJ2-5, with D perhaps TRBD2 (7 bases). The CDR3 runs to 14 residues. Germline V gene lookup returns CDR1 SEHNR and CDR2 FQNEAQ (reference sequence). The V end was cut by 7 bases, the J end by 5 bases, with 17 bases between. DNA for the CDR3: TGTGCCAGCAACCCCTCGGGGGGCCAGGAGACCCAGTACTTC. It yields the protein CASNPSGGQETQYF.

In DNA form, the CDR3 reads TGTGCCAGCAGTTTGTCGGGGGGCGGGGAGCTGTTTTTT. This codes for CASSLSGGGELFF. The rearrangement joins TRBV27 to TRBJ2-2; 7 bases agree with TRBD2. Germline V gives CDR1 MNHEY, CDR2 SMNVEV (reference sequence). The CDR3 runs to 13 residues. V gave up 3 bases and J gave up 7 bases; unmatched junction bases: 2.

The chain combines TRBV28 with TRBJ2-7, with D possibly being TRBD1 (5 bases). The germline V gene has CDR1 MDHEN and CDR2 SYDVKM. This CDR3 is 15 amino acids long. With 1 base removed from V and 0 bases from J, the gap between germline ends came to 10 bases. The CDR3 DNA follows: TGTGCCAGCAGTTTATACCCCGACAGCTCCTACGAGCAGTACTTC. This translates into CASSLYPDSSYEQYF.

The J gene is TRBJ1-5, the V gene TRBV2; 7 nucleotides agree with TRBD1. V lost 4 bases and J lost 5; bases outside the gene matches: 5. Germline lookup yields CDR1 SNHLY and CDR2 FYNNEI. The CDR3 runs 14 residues. The CDR3 DNA sequence: TGTGCCAGCAGTGGCAGGGGGATCGATCAGCCCCAGCATTTT. As protein: CASSGRGIDQPQHF.